This entry lists 5 T cell receptor beta chains sequenced from one sample in a study of T cell responses to AZD1222 COVID-19 vaccine. Measured with immunoSEQ multiplex PCR; TCRdb has only the in-frame clones, and not every one. This sample has 110,000 to 150,000 clones, with 90% to 95% found just once. The source was peripheral blood, collected on day 0 of AZD1222 vaccination. The receptors derive from an adult in good health.

The V and J genes are TRBV7-8 and TRBJ2-3, with a possible D match to TRBD1 (6 bases). Between the trimmed V and J ends, which lost 3 bases and 5 bases, there was a span of 18 bases. This CDR3 is built from 16 residues. The germline gives CDR1 SGHVS, CDR2 FQNEAQ. In DNA form, the CDR3 reads TGTGCCAGCAGCTTTTATTCGTGGGGGCGCAAAGATACGCAGTATTTT. Translation: CASSFYSWGRKDTQYF.

The J gene is TRBJ2-5, the V gene TRBV15, with D possibly matching TRBD2 (7 bases). CDR3 length equals 17 residues. V gave up 1 base and J gave up 0 bases, with 15 bases separating them. Germline V CDR1 and CDR2: LNHNV, YYDKDF (reference sequence). In DNA, the CDR3 is TGTGCCACCAGCAGAGCCGCGGGGGCCAGGTACCAAGAGACCCAGTACTTC. It specifies CATSRAAGARYQETQYF.

The chain uses TRBV3-1 (or the pseudogene TRBV3-2) and TRBJ2-7; 7 bases are shared with TRBD2. Per the germline V gene, CDR1 is LGHDT and CDR2 is YNNKEL (reference sequence). V trimming: 5 bases; J trimming: 3 bases; junction bases outside the gene matches: 10. The length of the CDR3 is 15 residues. CDR3 coding DNA: TGTGCCAGCAGCACAGGAGTGGGAGGGTTCTACGAGCAGTACTTC. Its protein product is CASSTGVGGFYEQYF.

This rearrangement joins TRBV18 to TRBJ1-1; 7 bases fit TRBD1. The CDR3 spans 17 residues. Germline loops: CDR1 KGHSH, CDR2 LQKENI. V gave up 5 bases and J gave up 1 base; unmatched junction bases: 13. The DNA for the CDR3 is TGTGCCAGCTCAGGGTCGCTGCTTCGGGACAGGAACACTGAAGCTTTCTTT. This sequence encodes CASSGSLLRDRNTEAFF.

The V and J genes are TRBV11-2 and TRBJ1-1; D is uncertain. CDR1 and CDR2 from the germline V gene are SGHAT and FQNNGV. V was trimmed by 7 bases and J by 6 bases, leaving 15 bases between them. This CDR3 spans 13 amino acids. The CDR3 protein is CASNSAVGPEAFF. The CDR3 region has the DNA TGTGCCAGCAACTCCGCCGTAGGTCCTGAAGCTTTCTTT.